The 23 T cell receptor beta chains below were found in one sample sequenced in a study of cytomegalovirus exposure and HLA in healthy donors. The PCR was carried out with 60 Vbeta primers and 13 Jbeta primers. Profiling relied on immunoSEQ multiplex PCR, and the TCRdb table lists in-frame clones only, not all of them. The sample lists 150,000 to 200,000 clones, roughly 80% occurring once. The specimen sequenced was PBMCs. Receptors originate from a girl aged 10 to 17 in good health and CMV-seropositive.

The V call is TRBV6-5, the J call TRBJ2-7; TRBD2 aligns across 14 bases. The V gene's germline CDR1 is MNHEY and CDR2 SVGAGI. CDR3 length equals 15 residues. V dropped 4 bases and J dropped 4; count of bases not matched to a gene: 3. The CDR3 protein is CASSSRTSGGYEQYF. In DNA form, the CDR3 reads TGTGCCAGCAGTTCGAGGACTAGCGGGGGGTACGAGCAGTACTTC.

J is TRBJ2-7 and V is TRBV27; 8 nucleotides match TRBD2. Germline V lookup: CDR1 MNHEY, CDR2 SMNVEV (reference sequence). With 6 bases clipped from V and 6 bases from J, the junction kept 7 bases outside the gene matches. The CDR3 extends over 13 amino acids. The CDR3 loop is CASRGGREAEQYF. CDR3 nucleotide sequence: TGTGCCAGCAGGGGGGGGCGGGAGGCCGAGCAGTACTTC.

This chain joins TRBV6-5 and TRBJ2-1; tentative D call: TRBD1 (6 bases). The CDR3 spans 14 residues. Trimming cost V 5 bases and J 0 bases, with 8 bases left between them. Germline V gives CDR1 MNHEY, CDR2 SVGAGI. CDR3 loop: CASSTGTSYNEQFF. For the CDR3, the DNA is TGTGCCAGCAGTACAGGGACCTCCTACAATGAGCAGTTCTTC.

This clone occurred once. The chain joins TRBV29-1 to TRBJ2-7, with D perhaps matching TRBD1 (5 bases). Trimming removed 1 base at V and 2 bases at J, with 9 bases between. The CDR3 length is 13 residues. Germline V gives CDR1 SQVTM, CDR2 ANQGSEA. CDR3 sequence (DNA): TGCAGCGTTGAAGGGAAGGGGACCTACGAGCAGTACTTC. Its translation is CSVEGKGTYEQYF.

This rearrangement joins TRBV6-6 to TRBJ2-7; 8 nucleotides agree with TRBD1. There are 14 residues in the CDR3. V lost 7 bases and J lost 0; bases outside the gene matches: 5. Germline V gene data show CDR1 as MNHNY and CDR2 as SVGAGI (reference sequence). DNA for the CDR3: TGTGCCAGCATCTTGACAGGGGACTCCTACGAGCAGTACTTC. Translated: CASILTGDSYEQYF.

The chain links TRBV5-1 to TRBJ2-5; D ambiguous. In germline, CDR1 is SGHRS, CDR2 YFSETQ. Trimming left V 6 bases short and J 1 base short, with 16 bases between. The CDR3 is made up of 15 amino acids. The CDR3 is CASMERLTPQETQYF. CDR3 sequence (DNA): TGCGCCAGCATGGAACGCTTGACACCCCAAGAGACCCAGTACTTC.

CDR3 amino acids: CASSPRERNGYTF. The CDR3 DNA follows: TGTGCCAGCAGCCCTAGGGAGAGGAATGGCTACACCTTC. This chain uses TRBV7-6 with TRBJ1-2; no clear D gene. Trimming cost V 5 bases and J 6 bases, with 13 bases left between them. The V gene's germline CDR1 is SGHVS and CDR2 FNYEAQ. CDR3 length: 13 residues.

A note on this clone: The junction shows a germline mismatch at one end, possibly a read error. The V and J genes are TRBV7-2 and TRBJ2-7; 8 bases map to TRBD1. This CDR3 region has 14 residues. The germline V gene encodes CDR1 SGHTA and CDR2 FQGNSA. CDR3 in DNA: TGTGCCAGCAGCCAGGGACAGGTGGGTCGGGTGACGAACTTC. Amino acids: CASSQGQVGRVTNF. The variable domain in full, with the rest retrieved from reference TRBV7-2 and TRBJ2-7, is GAGVSQSPSNKVTEKGKDVELRCDPISGHTALYWYRQSLGQGLEFLIYFQGNSAPDKSGLPSDRFSAERTGGSVSTLTIQRTQQEDSAVYLCASSQGQVGRVTNFGPGTRLTVT.

In this sample, this clone is medium-sized (0.01 to 0.1%). The rearrangement joins TRBV10-3 to TRBJ1-3; the D is unclear. Germline V gene sequence: CDR1 ENHRY, CDR2 SYGVKD. V was cut by 2 bases and J by 4 bases, with 6 bases left in between. This CDR3 is built from 13 residues. Here the CDR3 reads CAISEAGGNTIYF. CDR3 DNA sequence: TGTGCCATCAGTGAGGCGGGAGGAAACACCATATATTTT.

V is TRBV18 and J is TRBJ2-3, with TRBD1 matching over 7 bases. The CDR3 has 15 residues. The germline V gene has CDR1 KGHSH and CDR2 LQKENI. V gave up 4 bases and J gave up 5 bases; unmatched junction bases: 9. The chain's CDR3 is CASSLTTGSKDTQYF. The CDR3 DNA is TGTGCCAGCTCACTAACGACAGGGTCGAAAGATACGCAGTATTTT.

The chain carries TRBV30 and TRBJ1-3; D gene unclear. Germline values: CDR1 GTSNPN, CDR2 SVGIG (reference sequence). The CDR3 is 14 residues long. With 7 bases removed from V and 0 bases from J, the gap between germline ends came to 13 bases. The CDR3 sequence is CASRGGSSGNTIYF. The CDR3 DNA is TGTGCCTCAAGAGGTGGAAGCTCTGGAAACACCATATATTTT.

The rearrangement uses TRBV4-1 and TRBJ1-5; D gene ambiguous. CDR3 length: 14 residues. The ends were cut back, 3 bases at V and 2 bases at J, with 8 bases in the middle. Germline V gives CDR1 MGHRA, CDR2 YSYEKL. The CDR3 nucleotides are TGCGCCAGCAGCCAGAGGGTTGGCAATCAGCCCCAGCATTTT. Translating gives CASSQRVGNQPQHF.

V is TRBV7-2 and J is TRBJ2-5; 7 bases line up with TRBD2. The CDR3 extends over 14 amino acids. After removal of 3 bases from V and 0 bases from J, the junction contained 1 base not matched to a gene. Germline V gene lookup returns CDR1 SGHTA and CDR2 FQGNSA. CDR3 loop: CASSFGGYQETQYF. The CDR3 nucleotides read TGTGCCAGCAGCTTCGGGGGGTACCAAGAGACCCAGTACTTC.

The chain is built from TRBV5-4 and TRBJ2-2, with a weak D call TRBD1 (5 bases). The CDR3 totals 14 residues. Germline CDR1 reads SGHNT; CDR2 reads YYREEE (reference sequence). The ends were cut back, 0 bases at V and 5 bases at J, with 8 bases in the middle. The CDR3 DNA reads as TGTGCCAGCAGCTTGGACCAGGGAACCGGGGAGCTGTTTTTT. It yields the protein CASSLDQGTGELFF.

The chain links TRBV18 to TRBJ1-2; 9 bases are shared with TRBD1. The CDR3 is 18 residues long. Germline CDR1 reads KGHSH; CDR2 reads LQKENI. The V gene end was trimmed by 3 bases and the J gene end by 0 bases; junction bases not matched to a gene: 11. The CDR3 loop reads CASSPVMAGQGANYGYTF. The CDR3 DNA follows: TGTGCCAGCTCACCCGTGATGGCGGGACAGGGCGCTAACTATGGCTACACCTTC.

V and J are TRBV5-1 and TRBJ2-6, with 10 bases that match TRBD1. The trim removed 1 base at V and 0 bases at J, leaving 4 bases unmatched. The CDR3 is made up of 18 amino acids. CDR1 SGHRS and CDR2 YFSETQ come from the germline V gene. CDR3 amino acids: CASSLWGQGSSGANVLTF. CDR3 bases: TGCGCCAGCAGCTTGTGGGGACAGGGGAGCTCTGGGGCCAACGTCCTGACTTTC.

This clone was observed a handful of times. The chain employs TRBV6-5 and TRBJ1-4; possibly TRBD1 for D (6 bases). CDR1 MNHEY and CDR2 SVGAGI come from the germline V gene. The V and J ends lost 6 bases and 8 bases respectively, with 19 bases between them. The CDR3 contains 15 residues. CDR3 coding DNA: TGTGCCAGCAGAAGCCGTGGCAGGGGCCAAGAAAAACTGTTTTTT. It specifies CASRSRGRGQEKLFF.

The J gene is TRBJ1-2, the V gene TRBV5-6, with a weak D call TRBD1 (6 bases). Between the trimmed V and J ends, which lost 5 bases and 3 bases, there was a span of 20 bases. Germline V gene lookup returns CDR1 SGHDT and CDR2 YYEEEE. There are 16 residues in the CDR3. In nucleotides, the CDR3 is TGTGCCAGCAGTACTAACCGGGACATCTACTACTATGGCTACACCTTC. It codes for CASSTNRDIYYYGYTF.

The gene calls are TRBV30 and TRBJ2-7; D unresolved. V lost 4 bases, J lost 2 bases, and 12 bases lay in between. The CDR3 contains 13 residues. Germline V CDR1 and CDR2: GTSNPN, SVGIG (reference sequence). The CDR3 loop is CAWKIPGTYEQYF. The DNA for the CDR3 is TGTGCCTGGAAAATCCCCGGTACCTACGAGCAGTACTTC.

The chain combines TRBV4-1 with TRBJ1-2, with 10 positions matching TRBD1. The V gene's germline CDR1 is MGHRA and CDR2 YSYEKL. This CDR3 comprises 16 residues. The J segment lost 12 bases and the V segment lost 1 base, leaving 14 bases of the junction unmatched. The CDR3 coding sequence is TGCGCCAGCAGCCAAGGGGGGACAGGGGCCAGGATGAGCAACACCTTC. It yields the protein CASSQGGTGARMSNTF.

The J gene is TRBJ2-7, the V gene TRBV29-1; 11 positions agree with TRBD1. V was pared by 7 bases and J by 3 bases, with 8 bases of the junction left unmatched. Germline CDR1 is SQVTM and CDR2 is ANQGSEA. There are 14 residues in the CDR3. CDR3 in amino acids: CSGTGTGGSYEQYF. CDR3 nucleotides: TGCAGCGGAACCGGGACAGGGGGAAGCTACGAGCAGTACTTC.

This chain links TRBV10-3 with TRBJ2-1, with TRBD2 as a possible D gene (6 bases). V was pared by 11 bases and J by 5 bases, with 19 bases between. Germline V gives CDR1 ENHRY, CDR2 SYGVKD. The CDR3 totals 14 residues. The CDR3 loop is CAARLASENNEQFF. As DNA, the CDR3 is TGTGCCGCCCGTCTGGCTAGCGAGAACAATGAGCAGTTCTTC.

The J gene is TRBJ2-5, the V gene TRBV18; D not resolved. V lost 6 bases, J lost 2 bases, and 19 bases lay in between. In germline, CDR1 is KGHSH, CDR2 LQKENI. This CDR3 comprises 16 residues. As DNA, the CDR3 is TGTGCCAGCTCCCCCTTTGACATGGTTACACAAGAGACCCAGTACTTC. Translation gives CASSPFDMVTQETQYF. The whole variable domain, remainder taken from reference TRBV18 and TRBJ2-5, is NAGVMQNPRHLVRRRGQEARLRCSPMKGHSHVYWYRQLPEEGLKFMVYLQKENIIDESGMPKERFSAEFPKEGPSILRIQQVVRGDSAAYFCASSPFDMVTQETQYFGPGTRLLVL.